This TCR beta chain appears in the sequencing data of a study of blood T cell repertoires in COVID-19. The overall study: There were acute and convalescent COVID-19 samples, and they came from the United States, Italy and Spain. From T cells, B-cell-depleted T cells, or PBMCs came the material, which was cDNA or gDNA.

Original processing methods: Using reference gene primer amplification, nucleated cell counts were estimated. The method was immunoSEQ multiplex PCR; TCRdb's version includes in-frame clones alone and lacks a portion of them. The V and J calls and clone size were taken over from that table, and D and trimming were inferred from the DNA. The table includes 270,000 or so clones, about nine tenths detected once. CDR1 is SGHVS and CDR2 is FQNEAQ in the germline V gene. The CDR3 is 16 residues long. After removal of 3 bases from V and 2 bases from J, the junction contained 9 bases not matched to a gene. V and J are TRBV7-8 and TRBJ1-2; the match to TRBD1 covers 7 bases. The source of this sequence is a woman in her thirties with COVID-19, enrolled during active disease. The sequenced sample consisted of peripheral blood. The CDR3 here is CASSFRTGGANYGYTF. The CDR3 region has the DNA TGTGCCAGCAGCTTCCGGACAGGAGGGGCCAACTATGGCTACACCTTC. Supplemented by reference TRBV7-8 and TRBJ1-2, the full variable domain reads GAGVSQSPRYKVAKRGQDVALRCDPISGHVSLFWYQQALGQGPEFLTYFQNEAQLDKSGLPSDRFFAERPEGSVSTLKIQRTQQEDSAVYLCASSFRTGGANYGYTFGSGTRLTVV.